This is a list of T cell receptor beta chains from one sample in a study of T cell repertoires in cytomegalovirus infection. TCRdb reanalysed the reads using MiXCR and keeps one entry per CDR3 protein. There are about 480,000 distinct CDR3 sequences in the sample; about 33% occur only once, and roughly a sixth lies in the top ten. These receptors are not linked to any known antigen. Here the sequenced sample was cultured PBMCs, taken from culture after CMV antigen stimulation. Every receptor here comes from a human donor in good health (CMV status not recorded). Some clones in this sample may be carry-over from other donors' samples. CDR3s include the opening cysteine and the closing phenylalanine or tryptophan. D genes are given only for firm matches. Size tells how often a clone was seen (once, few, many) or the class of an expanded clone, and some rows leave it out.

J,D,V,size,CDR3,DNA
TRBJ2-5,-,TRBV15,-,CATSRGFSGTRIQETQYF,TGTGCCACCAGCAGAGGGTTTTCCGGGACACGCATCCAAGAGACCCAGTACTTC
TRBJ2-1,TRBD2,TRBV12-3/TRBV12-4,few,CASGLLAGGGEQFF,TGTGCCAGCGGTCTGCTAGCGGGAGGAGGTGAGCAGTTCTTC
TRBJ2-2,-,TRBV18,few,CASSPPYSKNTGELFF,TGTGCCAGCTCACCACCGTACAGTAAGAACACCGGGGAGCTGTTTTTT
TRBJ2-3,TRBD1,TRBV7-2,few,CASSYYRGISDTQYF,TGTGCCAGCAGCTACTACAGGGGTATTTCAGATACGCAGTATTTT
TRBJ1-2,-,TRBV2,few,CASSQDTNSGYTF,TGTGCCAGCAGCCAAGATACTAACTCTGGCTACACCTTC
TRBJ1-6,TRBD1,TRBV27,-,CASSPATGGVGSPLHF,TGTGCCAGCAGCCCCGCTACAGGGGGCGTTGGGTCACCCCTCCACTTT
TRBJ2-3,TRBD2,TRBV5-4,-,CASPLDGGDTQYF,TGTGCCAGCCCCCTAGACGGGGGGGATACGCAGTATTTT
TRBJ1-2,-,TRBV11-3,-,CASSFLCLEPYTF,TGTGCCAGCAGCTTCTTGTGCCTAGAGCCCTACACCTTC
TRBJ2-5,TRBD2,TRBV7-2,many,CASSSGLAGSETQYF,TGTGCCAGCAGCTCGGGACTAGCGGGATCGGAGACCCAGTACTTC
TRBJ1-2,TRBD1,TRBV7-6,-,CASSSRDRDANYGYTF,TGTGCCAGCAGCAGCAGGGACAGGGATGCTAACTATGGCTACACCTTC